This TCR beta chain was profiled in a study of shared clonotypes between healthy human individuals (dated by TCRdb to 2019 to 2021). Turning to the overall study: The cohort comprised a couple of women and a few men aged 18 to 49 years. To increase sequencing depth and limit assay-specific biases, TCR repertoire library preparation and sequencing were carried out by different laboratories using diverse techniques. Per donor, three plates each were used for CD4 naive and CD4 memory, two for CD8 naive, and one for CD8 memory. To estimate repertoire size and how much clonotypes are shared between individuals, the study performed deep sequencing of blood TCR repertoires from a few healthy adults. Between about 0.94 and 10 billion PBMCs per donor were obtained by leukapheresis.

The paper as a whole reports these results and caveats: Pairwise subsampling led to the expectation that sequencing depth would affect the degree of clonotype sharing among donors. About 5% of naive CD4, around 3.5% of naive CD8, approximately 2% of memory CD4, and 0.4% of memory CD8 clonotypes were shared across several donors. Rarefaction of sorted-subset datasets indicated incomplete sequencing despite the large sequencing depth. Because the study included only a small number of donors, the genetic and exposure-history diversity represented was limited. Sampling was limited to blood, and TCR repertoires in tissue likely differ from TCR repertoires in blood. Larger estimated clonotype richness was generally found for naive subsets than for memory subsets. Clonotypes shared by all four sorted-subset donors showed higher generation probabilities than non-shared clonotypes.

The CDR1 and CDR2 encoded by the germline V gene are SGHRS and YFSETQ. The CDR3 runs 15 residues from the cysteine to the phenylalanine. The read is trimmed to its CDR3 DNA, 45 bases read in frame from base 1. V ends up 6 bases short and J 5 bases short, with an unmatched junction base count of 6. Using the deep immunoSEQ assay, multiplex PCR amplified TCR CDR3 regions from genomic DNA. For each cell subset, the extracted genomic DNA was distributed evenly across all wells of several immunoSEQ 96-well plates, and each plate served as one replicate. For sorted subsets, 150 to 200 ng genomic DNA, equal to tens of thousands of T cell genomes, was loaded into each replicate PCR. Purified libraries were quantified with a Qubit 3.0 fluorometer, sized on a Bioanalyzer 2100, and re-quantified with the KAPA Library Quantification kit. A separate single-read 150-cycle Illumina NextSeq 550 flow cell was used to sequence each immunoSEQ 96-well plate. Per the source publication's procedure: Because only junctional sequences without quality scores were contained in the immunoSEQ output, filtering matching that applied to full-length reads could not be performed. To assign V/J genes and CDR3, sequences were annotated against IMGT germline references using PyIR, a Python wrapper for IgBLAST v1.9. Any read was removed if the V/J assignment was weak (E-value above 1e-6), the CDR3 was missing, or the read contained stop codons, out-of-frame junctions, or ambiguous translated residues. V3J clonotypes were defined by identical inferred V gene, J gene, and CDR3 amino acid sequence. To compute the percentage overlap between repertoires, the number of shared unique clonotypes was divided by the size of the smaller repertoire. RTK rarefaction, the Chao1 estimator, and Recon v2.1 estimates of unobserved clonotypes were used to assess repertoire richness. Generation probabilities for all TCRbeta clonotypes obtained by the gDNA method from several donors were computed using OLGA. Sourced from immuneACCESS, this table was stored by TCRdb with only in-frame sequences that have V and J called. A share of the clones is absent; for the studies checked, an unresolved V gene accounts for under half, and the remainder has no known explanation. Clone size and V and J calls were adopted from that table, with D and trimming inferred from the DNA. Across this sample there are about 2,500,000 clones, with over 85% seen only once. The top ten clones comprise roughly 0.13% of the sample.

On this clone itself: Its antigen specificity is not known. No base qualities exist here, and no much larger clone lies one base off it.

The donors were healthy, HIV-negative adults with no recently reported acute infections or vaccinations. Every donor was a Caucasian adult living in Nashville, Tennessee, USA. CD4+ T cells were enriched by magnetic negative selection; naive cells were then positively selected on CD45RA, and the negative fraction formed the memory subset. Blood was obtained by leukapheresis, after which PBMCs were separated by Ficoll-Histopaque density gradient centrifugation and cryopreserved in liquid nitrogen vapor phase. Analytical flow cytometry was used to check the purity and quantity of each magnetically sorted T cell population. Each sorted fraction had its genomic DNA isolated and then quantified by UV absorbance on a Nanodrop 2000c.

The sequence was obtained from a man younger than 30 in good health. Sequenced material: naive CD4+ T cells sorted from blood. Read against the paper, the sample's cell subset or site label means: CD45RA+ positively selected. The V and J genes are TRBV5-1 and TRBJ2-1; the junction holds 12 bases that match TRBD2. The CDR3 here reads CASTLTSGGNNEQFF. The DNA is TGCGCCAGCACACTGACTAGCGGGGGAAACAATGAGCAGTTCTTC.